A single sample is the source of the 31 T cell receptor beta chains below, sequenced in a study of shared clonotypes between healthy human individuals. Profiling relied on immunoSEQ multiplex PCR, and the TCRdb table lists in-frame clones only, not all of them. Counted here are 740,000 or so clones, around 78% occurring once; the ten biggest clones make up around 1.7%. Sequences were obtained from memory CD4+ T cells sorted from blood. Subset reported: CD45RA-negative fraction. The receptors stem from a woman aged 25 to 39 in good health.

The table lists this clone with a count of one. The V and J genes are TRBV27 and TRBJ2-7, with D possibly matching TRBD1 (5 bases). V dropped 5 bases and J dropped 5 bases, with 22 bases sitting between them. Germline CDR1 MNHEY, CDR2 SMNVEV (reference sequence). The length of the CDR3 is 16 residues. The CDR3 loop reads CASSPPQQGAQHEQYF. DNA of the CDR3: TGTGCCAGCAGTCCACCTCAGCAGGGTGCACAGCACGAGCAGTACTTC.

This clone was counted a single time. An end of the junction differs from the germline gene, which may be a read error. The sample carries other DNA sequences with the same CDR3. CDR3 sequence reads: CASSLRGMNTEAFF. DNA of the CDR3: TGCGCCAGCAGCTTGAGAGGGATGAACACTGAGGCTTTCTTT. The genes are TRBV5-1 and TRBJ1-1; no firm D call. This CDR3 is built from 14 residues. Per germline, CDR1 SGHRS and CDR2 YFSETQ.

V usage is TRBV5-1 and J usage is TRBJ1-2, with TRBD1 identical over 7 bases. Unmatched junction bases numbered 15, after V lost 5 bases and J lost 8 bases. The CDR3 has 15 amino acids. CDR1 SGHRS and CDR2 YFSETQ come from the germline V gene. Written as DNA, the CDR3 is TGCGCCAGCAGGCAGAACACAGGGGACCGGCTAGGCTACACCTTC. Protein: CASRQNTGDRLGYTF.

The chain recombines TRBV11-2 with TRBJ1-5; D perhaps matches TRBD1 (5 bases). The CDR3 has 17 residues. Trimming shortened V by 0 bases and J by 5 bases, and 17 bases separated the two germline ends. Germline-derived CDR1 and CDR2 are SGHAT and FQNNGV. CDR3 in amino acids: CASSLDRAAGADQPQHF. CDR3 nucleotides: TGTGCCAGCAGCTTAGATCGGGCAGCTGGGGCCGATCAGCCCCAGCATTTT.

This chain uses TRBV7-2 with TRBJ2-1; tentative D call: TRBD2 (6 bases). Germline V gene lookup returns CDR1 SGHTA and CDR2 FQGNSA. Trimming took off 1 base at V and 10 bases at J, with 23 bases between the two ends. CDR3 length: 17 residues. In DNA form, the CDR3 reads TGTGCCAGCAGCTTAGAGAGGAGCGGGTCTGTCAAAAAGGAGCAGTTCTTC. Its translation is CASSLERSGSVKKEQFF.

This rearrangement joins TRBV29-1 to TRBJ2-1; 7 bases are a match to TRBD2. Trimming removed 3 bases from V and 5 bases from J; junction bases left unmatched: 7. Per the germline V gene, CDR1 is SQVTM and CDR2 is ANQGSEA. The CDR3 spans 14 residues. The CDR3 loop reads CSVEGRLADNEQFF. CDR3 coding DNA: TGCAGCGTTGAGGGTCGGCTAGCGGACAATGAGCAGTTCTTC.

V gene TRBV6-1 combines with J gene TRBJ2-7, with 12 positions matching TRBD1. The germline CDR1 and CDR2 sequences are MNHNS and SASEGT. Trimming at V came to 6 bases and at J to 4 bases, leaving 7 bases not matched to a gene. The CDR3 covers 15 residues. The CDR3 loop is CASSEGQGARYEQYF. The CDR3 nucleotides read TGTGCCAGCAGCGAGGGACAGGGGGCAAGATACGAGCAGTACTTC.

This clone was counted a single time. This chain uses TRBV7-9 with TRBJ2-7; D unclear. This CDR3 has 13 amino acids. Trimming removed 5 bases from V and 6 bases from J, with 14 bases in between. Per germline, CDR1 SEHNR and CDR2 FQNEAQ (reference sequence). CDR3 bases: TGTGCCAGCAGCCTAAATACAGCCTTCGAGCAGTACTTC. Protein product: CASSLNTAFEQYF.

This clone has ten or more counts. The J gene is TRBJ2-7, the V gene TRBV28; D is unclear. Per the germline V gene, CDR1 is MDHEN and CDR2 is SYDVKM. This CDR3 comprises 15 residues. Trimming took off 6 bases at V and 0 bases at J, with 15 bases between the two ends. CDR3 loop: CASRMMVATSYEQYF. The CDR3 DNA reads as TGTGCCAGCAGAATGATGGTGGCCACCTCCTACGAGCAGTACTTC.

The V call is TRBV7-2, the J call TRBJ1-1; TRBD1 agrees at 8 bases. V was pared by 1 base and J by 5 bases, with 6 bases of the junction left unmatched. Looked up from germline, CDR1 is SGHTA and CDR2 is FQGNSA. The CDR3 loop spans 15 amino acids. CDR3 sequence reads: CASSLGTGSRTEAFF. The CDR3 DNA reads as TGTGCCAGCAGCTTAGGGACAGGGTCGAGAACTGAAGCTTTCTTT.

This clone was observed at least ten times. CDR3 sequence: CASSFAVSYEQYF. The CDR3 DNA sequence: TGTGCCAGCAGTTTTGCGGTCTCCTACGAGCAGTACTTC. J is TRBJ2-7 and V is TRBV2; unclear D gene. Looked up from germline, CDR1 is SNHLY and CDR2 is FYNNEI. V lost 5 bases and J 0 bases, leaving 8 bases between the germline ends. The CDR3 length is 13 residues.

The CDR3 reads CASSLEGLAAGQYF. DNA for the CDR3: TGTGCCAGCAGCTTAGAGGGACTGGCTGCCGGGCAGTACTTC. The V call is TRBV7-8, the J call TRBJ2-7; D is perhaps TRBD2 (6 bases). Germline CDR1 is SGHVS and CDR2 is FQNEAQ. This CDR3 spans 14 amino acids. V lost 1 base and J 9 bases, leaving 16 bases between the germline ends. The full variable domain, its missing parts supplied by reference TRBV7-8 and TRBJ2-7, is GAGVSQSPRYKVAKRGQDVALRCDPISGHVSLFWYQQALGQGPEFLTYFQNEAQLDKSGLPSDRFFAERPEGSVSTLKIQRTQQEDSAVYLCASSLEGLAAGQYFGPGTRLTVT.

This clone turned up a few times. This chain uses TRBV19 with TRBJ1-5; 7 nucleotides agree with TRBD1. This CDR3 spans 17 amino acids. Trimming removed 7 bases from V and 1 base from J; junction bases left unmatched: 13. The germline V gene encodes CDR1 LNHDA and CDR2 SQIVND (reference sequence). The CDR3 nucleotides read TGTGCCAGTAAACGAAAAGCGAGGGACAGCAGCAATCAGCCCCAGCATTTT. Protein sequence: CASKRKARDSSNQPQHF.

The chain uses TRBV28 and TRBJ2-3; D possibly corresponds to TRBD2 (6 bases). The CDR3 runs to 16 residues. Trimming shortened V by 5 bases and J by 0 bases, and 15 bases separated the two germline ends. From germline, CDR1 is MDHEN and CDR2 SYDVKM. CDR3 in DNA: TGTGCCAGCAGTAGTCCCGGGACTGGGAGCACAGATACGCAGTATTTT. It is translated as CASSSPGTGSTDTQYF.

The chain uses TRBV6-6 and TRBJ2-7, with D unresolved. Trimming stripped 5 bases from V and 4 bases from J, with 12 bases between. The V gene's germline CDR1 is MNHNY and CDR2 SVGAGI (reference sequence). The CDR3 covers 13 residues. The CDR3 protein is CASSTRAYYEQYF. The CDR3 nucleotides are TGTGCCAGCAGTACCCGGGCGTATTACGAGCAGTACTTC.

On this clone: The sample contains more than one DNA sequence encoding this CDR3. The chain has TRBV7-9 and TRBJ2-4; tentatively, D is TRBD1 (5 bases). This CDR3 is built from 13 residues. Germline V gives CDR1 SEHNR, CDR2 FQNEAQ (reference sequence). V was cut by 1 base and J by 8 bases, with 9 bases left in between. This CDR3 is CASSLGGRDIQYF. In nucleotides, the CDR3 is TGTGCCAGCAGCTTAGGAGGCAGGGACATTCAGTACTTC.

The chain joins TRBV7-8 to TRBJ2-5; the D is unclear. This CDR3 contains 13 residues. V lost 5 bases and J lost 3, with 10 bases in between. The V gene's germline CDR1 is SGHVS and CDR2 FQNEAQ. The DNA of the CDR3 is TGTGCCAGCAGCCTCAGCTCTAAAGAGACCCAGTACTTC. Its protein product is CASSLSSKETQYF.

The chain uses TRBV7-6 and TRBJ2-5, with 8 bases that match TRBD2. J lost 2 bases, V lost 2 bases, and 7 bases had no gene match. Germline CDR1 is SGHVS and CDR2 is FNYEAQ. This CDR3 has 16 amino acids. CDR3 nucleotide sequence: TGTGCCAGCAGCTTAATGGCTAGCGGGCTTCAAGAGACCCAGTACTTC. It is translated as CASSLMASGLQETQYF.

The chain recombines TRBV2 with TRBJ1-3; D ambiguous. The CDR3 spans 14 residues. Trimming removed 3 bases from V and 9 bases from J, with 15 bases in between. From germline, CDR1 is SNHLY and CDR2 FYNNEI. The CDR3, as DNA: TGTGCCAGCAGTGATCTGGTGTTGAGTGGCACCATATATTTT. It specifies CASSDLVLSGTIYF. Variable domain in full (rest from reference TRBV2 and TRBJ1-3): EPEVTQTPSHQVTQMGQEVILRCVPISNHLYFYWYRQILGQKVEFLVSFYNNEISEKSEIFDDQFSVERPDGSNFTLKIRSTKLEDSAMYFCASSDLVLSGTIYFGEGSWLTVV.

The CDR3 protein is CASSLDLSGEKLFF. Here the CDR3 DNA reads TGTGCCAGCAGCTTAGATTTGTCGGGAGAAAAACTGTTTTTT. The V and J genes are TRBV7-8 and TRBJ1-4; D is undetermined. CDR3 length: 14 amino acids. V was shortened by 1 base and J by 8 bases, with 11 bases between the two germline ends. Germline values: CDR1 SGHVS, CDR2 FQNEAQ.

This clone occurred once. A much larger clonotype is one base distant, so this may be a read error. Other DNA sequences of this sample code for an identical CDR3. This chain connects TRBV7-9 to TRBJ1-5, with D possibly matching TRBD1 (5 bases). The CDR3 totals 17 residues. Trimming pared 5 bases from V and 1 base from J, leaving 18 bases between. CDR1 and CDR2 (germline): SEHNR, FQNEAQ (reference sequence). The CDR3 loop reads CASSLGRGEGSNQPQHF. DNA of the CDR3: TGTGCCAGCAGCCTTGGGCGGGGGGAAGGGAGCAATCAGCCCCAGCATTTT. Together with reference TRBV7-9 and TRBJ1-5, the CDR3 gives the full variable domain: DTGVSQNPRHKITKRGQNVTFRCDPISEHNRLYWYRQTLGQGPEFLTYFQNEAQLEKSRLLSDRFSAERPKGSFSTLEIQRTEQGDSAMYLCASSLGRGEGSNQPQHFGDGTRLSIL.

The rearrangement uses TRBV18 and TRBJ2-7, with TRBD1 as a possible D gene (6 bases). With 3 bases removed from V and 4 bases from J, the gap between germline ends came to 10 bases. This CDR3 is built from 13 residues. Germline CDR1 reads KGHSH; CDR2 reads LQKENI. CDR3 sequence (DNA): TGTGCCAGCTCACCCGGACAGAAATACGAGCAGTACTTC. As protein: CASSPGQKYEQYF.

The chain has TRBV19 and TRBJ1-3, with D hard to call. This CDR3 comprises 12 residues. Germline-derived CDR1 and CDR2 are LNHDA and SQIVND (reference sequence). Trimming pared 5 bases from V and 3 bases from J, leaving 5 bases between. In DNA form, the CDR3 reads TGTGCCAGTAGTCTCCGTGGAAACACCATATATTTT. It encodes CASSLRGNTIYF.

V gene TRBV28 combines with J gene TRBJ2-3, with 8 bases matching TRBD2. Germline CDR1 reads MDHEN; CDR2 reads SYDVKM. The V gene end was trimmed by 11 bases and the J gene end by 10 bases; junction bases not matched to a gene: 14. The CDR3 sequence is 13 residues long. As DNA, the CDR3 is TGTGCCGTCTACGAGCGGGAGAACAAGGCGCAGTATTTT. Protein product: CAVYERENKAQYF.

The chain has TRBV9 and TRBJ2-2; D is uncertain. The germline V gene encodes CDR1 SGDLS and CDR2 YYNGEE. The CDR3 is 16 amino acids. The V end lost 0 bases, the J end lost 0 bases, and 9 bases lay between the germline ends. CDR3 sequence reads: CASSVVGWPNTGELFF. The CDR3 DNA reads as TGTGCCAGCAGCGTAGTGGGTTGGCCGAACACCGGGGAGCTGTTTTTT.

This clone appeared a single time. CDR3 nucleotides: TGTGCCAGCAGTGACGCTCAGGCAGATACGCAGTATTTT. It codes for CASSDAQADTQYF. The rearrangement joins TRBV25-1 to TRBJ2-3; D unclear. The V gene's germline CDR1 is MGHDK and CDR2 SYGVNS. V was pared by 3 bases and J by 4 bases, with 8 bases between. The CDR3 spans 13 residues.

The chain recombines TRBV28 with TRBJ2-7; D is perhaps TRBD2 (6 bases). CDR3 length equals 13 residues. Germline lookup yields CDR1 MDHEN and CDR2 SYDVKM. Trimming removed 8 bases at V and 7 bases at J, with 18 bases between. CDR3 DNA sequence: TGTGCCAGCTCTTACTCGGGAGTCGATGAGCAGTACTTC. Residues: CASSYSGVDEQYF.

This rearrangement joins TRBV2 to TRBJ1-5; the match to TRBD1 covers 7 bases. The junction had 7 bases not matched to a gene; V was cut back by 8 bases and J by 3 bases. CDR1 is SNHLY, CDR2 FYNNEI, per germline. This CDR3 has 14 residues. The DNA for the CDR3 is TGTGCCAGCGTCCGGGACAGTTTCAATCAGCCCCAGCATTTT. Residues: CASVRDSFNQPQHF.

The chain carries TRBV11-2 and TRBJ2-7; TRBD2 is a possible D gene (6 bases). The CDR3 loop spans 13 amino acids. V was cut by 0 bases and J by 6 bases, with 9 bases left in between. Germline V CDR1 and CDR2: SGHAT, FQNNGV. The CDR3 spells CASSLDRDSEQYF. The CDR3 DNA follows: TGTGCCAGCAGCTTAGACAGGGACTCCGAGCAGTACTTC.

V usage is TRBV7-9 and J usage is TRBJ2-1; no clear D. Trimming pared 4 bases from V and 2 bases from J, leaving 9 bases between. Germline V gene lookup returns CDR1 SEHNR and CDR2 FQNEAQ (reference sequence). CDR3 length: 14 amino acids. In DNA form, the CDR3 reads TGTGCCAGCAGCTCGATCTTTACCTACAATGAGCAGTTCTTC. Translating gives CASSSIFTYNEQFF. The entire variable domain, with the rest obtained from reference TRBV7-9 and TRBJ2-1, is as follows: DTGVSQNPRHKITKRGQNVTFRCDPISEHNRLYWYRQTLGQGPEFLTYFQNEAQLEKSRLLSDRFSAERPKGSFSTLEIQRTEQGDSAMYLCASSSIFTYNEQFFGPGTRLTVL.

The V call is TRBV5-6, the J call TRBJ2-7; D remains unclear. This CDR3 is built from 11 residues. V was clipped by 4 bases and J by 8 bases, with 10 bases between them. Germline V gene sequence: CDR1 SGHDT, CDR2 YYEEEE. The CDR3 region has the DNA TGTGCCAGCAGCGCCGGACCCAAGCAGTACTTC. Protein sequence: CASSAGPKQYF.